This TCR beta chain derives from a study of blood T cell repertoires in COVID-19. Study-wide background: PBMCs, B-cell-depleted T cells, or T cells were the source of the cDNA or gDNA that made up the material.

V lost 7 bases to trimming and J lost 10 bases; unmatched junction nucleotides: 8. Germline CDR1 reads SQVTM; CDR2 reads ANQGSEA. There are 13 residues in the CDR3. The method was immunoSEQ multiplex PCR; TCRdb's version includes in-frame clones alone and lacks a portion of them. The sample holds more than 85,000 clones; approximately 79% are singletons and the top ten take 16%. The chain carries TRBV29-1 and TRBJ2-1; 12 bases align to TRBD2. The source is a woman of 80 years or more with active or convalescent COVID-19. The sequencing sample was made of peripheral blood. This CDR3 is CSARTSGTREQFF. In nucleotides, the CDR3 is TGCAGCGCTAGGACTAGCGGGACACGCGAGCAGTTCTTC.